This TCR beta chain was sequenced in a study of identical twins. A universal primer site arose from template switching, and cDNA bore unique molecular identifiers. One entry per CDR3 protein results from TCRdb running MiXCR on the 5' RACE reads. This table has 350,000 to 400,000 distinct CDR3 sequences, roughly 10% appearing once. Germline loops: CDR1 DFQATT, CDR2 SNEGSKA (reference sequence). The CDR3 loop spans 14 amino acids. V lost 5 bases and J lost 5; bases outside the gene matches: 9. This clonotype was found a few times. Its antigen is undetermined. Points from the study as a whole: Alpha sequences that were out-of-frame and twin-shared showed an excess of low generation probability. A partial confounding effect on zero-insertion analyses could come from invariant MAIT and iNKT cells.

Specimen: naive T cells sorted from blood. The sequence derives from a woman in her forties or fifties in good health. The V gene is TRBV20-1, the J gene TRBJ2-1; 7 bases align to TRBD1. Here the CDR3 DNA reads TGCAGTGCTCCTAACGTTCAGGGGGACAATGAGCAGTTCTTC. Encoded protein: CSAPNVQGDNEQFF.